The table lists the clone carrying this TCR beta chain with a count of one. Data came from immunoSEQ multiplex PCR; TCRdb stores just in-frame clones and leaves some out. Of roughly 550,000 clones listed, more than 75% are singletons. Germline assignment: CDR1 SGHTA and CDR2 FQGNSA. CDR3 length equals 13 residues. Trimming removed 5 bases from V and 7 bases from J, with 15 bases in between. The sample belongs to a study of shared T cell receptors in the human thymus. These same data were also listed under a study on human thymus T cells.

The genes are TRBV7-2 and TRBJ2-7; a possible D gene is TRBD2 (6 bases). Input material: thymocytes. The source is a boy under three years old with a congenital heart defect. The CDR3 spells CASSPGTGGEQYF. The CDR3 coding sequence is TGTGCCAGCAGCCCGGGGACTGGAGGGGAGCAGTACTTC.